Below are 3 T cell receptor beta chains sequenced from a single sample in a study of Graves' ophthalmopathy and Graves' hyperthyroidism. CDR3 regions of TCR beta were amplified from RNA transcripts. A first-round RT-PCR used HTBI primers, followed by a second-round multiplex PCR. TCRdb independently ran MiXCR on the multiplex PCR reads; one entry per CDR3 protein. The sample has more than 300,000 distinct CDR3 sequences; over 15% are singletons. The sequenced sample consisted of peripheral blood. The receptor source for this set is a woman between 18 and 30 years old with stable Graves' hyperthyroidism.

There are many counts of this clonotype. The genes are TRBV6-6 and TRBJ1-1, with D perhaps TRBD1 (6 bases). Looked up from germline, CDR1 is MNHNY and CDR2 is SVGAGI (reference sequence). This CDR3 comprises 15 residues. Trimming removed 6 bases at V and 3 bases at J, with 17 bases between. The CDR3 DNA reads TGTGCCAGCAGCTACAGGGCCACGGGGGACACTGAAGCTTTCTTT. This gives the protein CASSYRATGDTEAFF.

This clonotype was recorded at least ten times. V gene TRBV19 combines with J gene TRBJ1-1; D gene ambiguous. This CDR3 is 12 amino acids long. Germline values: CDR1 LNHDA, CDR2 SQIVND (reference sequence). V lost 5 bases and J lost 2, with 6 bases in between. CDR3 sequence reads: CASSPDNTEAFF. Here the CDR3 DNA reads TGTGCCAGTAGTCCCGACAACACTGAAGCTTTCTTT.

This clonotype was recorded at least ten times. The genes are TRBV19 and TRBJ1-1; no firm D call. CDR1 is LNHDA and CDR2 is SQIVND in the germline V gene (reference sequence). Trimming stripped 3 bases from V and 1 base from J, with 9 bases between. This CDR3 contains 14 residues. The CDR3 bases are TGTGCCAGTAGTATCGGAATGGGGAACACTGAAGCTTTCTTT. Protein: CASSIGMGNTEAFF.